The rows below give T cell receptor beta chains drawn from one sample of a study of blood T cell repertoires in COVID-19. Here immunoSEQ multiplex PCR was the method, and the copy in TCRdb shows in-frame clones only, minus some. The sample has some 530,000 clones, approximately 91% seen once. What was sequenced was PBMCs or T cells enriched from blood (not recorded which). These receptors came from a woman aged 60-75 years who had recovered from COVID-19. CDR3s include the opening cysteine and the closing phenylalanine or tryptophan. The D gene is left open where the match is weak. Clone size is given for some rows only: seen once, a few or many times, or a class if the clone is expanded.

D gene: TRBD2
clone size: NA
J gene: TRBJ2-7
CDR3 length: 15
V gene: TRBV6-5
CDR3 protein: CASSYPAGGGDEQYF
CDR3 DNA: TGTGCCAGCAGTTACCCTGCGGGAGGCGGCGACGAGCAGTACTTC

D gene: NA
clone size: once
J gene: TRBJ2-1
CDR3 length: 16
V gene: TRBV9
CDR3 protein: CASSVGAGISYNEQFF
CDR3 DNA: TGTGCCAGCAGCGTAGGGGCGGGGATCTCCTACAATGAGCAGTTCTTC

D gene: TRBD1
clone size: NA
J gene: TRBJ1-2
CDR3 length: 16
V gene: TRBV5-6
CDR3 protein: CASSFRTGALNYGYTF
CDR3 DNA: TGTGCCAGCAGCTTCCGGACAGGGGCTTTGAACTATGGCTACACCTTC

D gene: NA
clone size: once
J gene: TRBJ2-1
CDR3 length: 14
V gene: TRBV12-5
CDR3 protein: CASGADYPGHEQFF
CDR3 DNA: TGTGCTAGTGGTGCGGACTATCCAGGGCATGAGCAGTTCTTC

D gene: TRBD1
clone size: NA
J gene: TRBJ2-7
CDR3 length: 16
V gene: TRBV19
CDR3 protein: CASSIGGWTGRYEQYF
CDR3 DNA: TGTGCCAGTAGTATTGGTGGTTGGACAGGGAGGTACGAGCAGTACTTC

D gene: NA
clone size: few
J gene: TRBJ1-5
CDR3 length: 13
V gene: TRBV27
CDR3 protein: CASRAGANQPQHF
CDR3 DNA: TGTGCCAGCAGGGCAGGGGCCAATCAGCCCCAGCATTTT

D gene: NA
clone size: NA
J gene: TRBJ1-1
CDR3 length: 13
V gene: TRBV27
CDR3 protein: CASSLGGPTEAFF
CDR3 DNA: TGTGCCAGCAGTTTAGGAGGGCCCACTGAAGCTTTCTTT

D gene: NA
clone size: NA
J gene: TRBJ1-4
CDR3 length: 14
V gene: TRBV3-1/TRBV3-2
CDR3 protein: CASSQRRGNEKLFF
CDR3 DNA: TGTGCCAGCAGCCAGAGGAGGGGTAATGAAAAACTGTTTTTT

D gene: NA
clone size: NA
J gene: TRBJ1-1
CDR3 length: 11
V gene: TRBV5-1
CDR3 protein: CASSLVSEAFF
CDR3 DNA: TGCGCCAGCAGCCTCGTATCGGAAGCTTTCTTT

D gene: NA
clone size: NA
J gene: TRBJ1-6
CDR3 length: 16
V gene: TRBV11-2
CDR3 protein: CASSQSGELNNSPLHF
CDR3 DNA: TGTGCCAGCAGCCAATCGGGGGAACTGAATAATTCACCCCTCCACTTT

D gene: NA
clone size: NA
J gene: TRBJ1-1
CDR3 length: 14
V gene: TRBV5-4
CDR3 protein: CAGREGQADTEAFF
CDR3 DNA: TGTGCCGGTCGGGAGGGGCAAGCGGACACTGAAGCTTTCTTT

D gene: NA
clone size: NA
J gene: TRBJ2-1
CDR3 length: 16
V gene: TRBV7-8
CDR3 protein: CASSPVAWGVYNEQFF
CDR3 DNA: TGTGCCAGCAGCCCCGTTGCGTGGGGCGTCTACAATGAGCAGTTCTTC

D gene: TRBD1
clone size: NA
J gene: TRBJ1-6
CDR3 length: 15
V gene: TRBV6-5
CDR3 protein: CASSWDREGNSPLHF
CDR3 DNA: TGTGCCAGCAGCTGGGACAGGGAAGGGAATTCACCCCTCCACTTT

D gene: NA
clone size: NA
J gene: TRBJ1-4
CDR3 length: 16
V gene: TRBV2
CDR3 protein: CASSVRRQSIGEKLFF
CDR3 DNA: TGTGCCAGCAGTGTGCGGAGACAGTCAATTGGGGAAAAACTGTTTTTT

D gene: NA
clone size: once
J gene: TRBJ1-1
CDR3 length: 15
V gene: TRBV5-1
CDR3 protein: CASSLAEVEGTEAFF
CDR3 DNA: TGCGCCAGCAGCTTGGCGGAAGTGGAGGGCACTGAAGCTTTCTTT

D gene: NA
clone size: NA
J gene: TRBJ2-7
CDR3 length: 15
V gene: TRBV29-1
CDR3 protein: CSASRGLDSSYEQYF
CDR3 DNA: TGCAGCGCAAGCCGGGGTCTGGACAGCTCCTACGAGCAGTACTTC

D gene: TRBD1
clone size: once
J gene: TRBJ2-1
CDR3 length: 15
V gene: TRBV5-6
CDR3 protein: CASSLGDRAVNEQFF
CDR3 DNA: TGTGCCAGCAGCTTAGGGGACAGGGCGGTTAATGAGCAGTTCTTC

D gene: NA
clone size: NA
J gene: TRBJ1-5
CDR3 length: 15
V gene: TRBV27
CDR3 protein: CASRPLGGDNQPQHF
CDR3 DNA: TGTGCCAGCAGGCCCCTGGGGGGAGATAATCAGCCCCAGCATTTT

D gene: NA
clone size: NA
J gene: TRBJ2-7
CDR3 length: 14
V gene: TRBV7-9
CDR3 protein: CASRPLTFSYEQYF
CDR3 DNA: TGTGCCAGCAGACCTCTAACGTTCTCCTACGAGCAGTACTTC

D gene: TRBD1
clone size: NA
J gene: TRBJ1-4
CDR3 length: 16
V gene: TRBV5-6
CDR3 protein: CASSQTGGEGNEKLFF
CDR3 DNA: TGTGCCAGCAGCCAGACAGGGGGCGAGGGTAATGAAAAACTGTTTTTT

D gene: NA
clone size: NA
J gene: TRBJ1-6
CDR3 length: 15
V gene: TRBV27
CDR3 protein: CASSLVARANSPLHF
CDR3 DNA: TGTGCCAGCAGTTTAGTGGCCAGGGCGAATTCACCCCTCCACTTT

D gene: NA
clone size: NA
J gene: TRBJ1-2
CDR3 length: 12
V gene: TRBV2
CDR3 protein: CASSDHRGGYTF
CDR3 DNA: TGTGCCAGCAGTGACCACCGGGGGGGCTACACCTTC

D gene: TRBD2
clone size: once
J gene: TRBJ2-3
CDR3 length: 17
V gene: TRBV7-2
CDR3 protein: CASSLGGLAGGQDTQYF
CDR3 DNA: TGTGCCAGCAGCTTAGGGGGACTAGCGGGGGGACAAGATACGCAGTATTTT

D gene: TRBD1
clone size: NA
J gene: TRBJ1-2
CDR3 length: 14
V gene: TRBV5-5
CDR3 protein: CASSSGQGARGYTF
CDR3 DNA: TGTGCCAGCAGCTCGGGACAGGGGGCGAGGGGCTACACCTTC

D gene: NA
clone size: NA
J gene: TRBJ1-5
CDR3 length: 12
V gene: TRBV24-1
CDR3 protein: CATSDSTGPQHF
CDR3 DNA: TGTGCCACCAGTGATTCCACGGGGCCCCAGCATTTT

D gene: TRBD1
clone size: NA
J gene: TRBJ1-1
CDR3 length: 14
V gene: TRBV5-1
CDR3 protein: CASSSGQGFLEAFF
CDR3 DNA: TGCGCCAGCAGCTCCGGACAGGGTTTCTTGGAAGCTTTCTTT

D gene: NA
clone size: once
J gene: TRBJ1-5
CDR3 length: 12
V gene: TRBV12-3/TRBV12-4
CDR3 protein: CASRTGPGPQHF
CDR3 DNA: TGTGCCAGCAGGACCGGTCCAGGGCCCCAGCATTTT

D gene: TRBD1
clone size: NA
J gene: TRBJ1-2
CDR3 length: 14
V gene: TRBV30
CDR3 protein: CAWSTGTGGGGYTF
CDR3 DNA: TGTGCCTGGAGTACCGGGACAGGGGGCGGTGGCTACACCTTC

D gene: NA
clone size: once
J gene: TRBJ1-5
CDR3 length: 12
V gene: TRBV10-3
CDR3 protein: CATSGGNQPQHF
CDR3 DNA: TGTGCCACGTCCGGGGGGAATCAGCCCCAGCATTTT

D gene: NA
clone size: NA
J gene: TRBJ2-1
CDR3 length: 14
V gene: TRBV10-3
CDR3 protein: CAIGETSSYNEQFF
CDR3 DNA: TGTGCCATCGGTGAAACCAGCTCCTACAATGAGCAGTTCTTC

D gene: NA
clone size: NA
J gene: TRBJ1-6
CDR3 length: 14
V gene: TRBV27
CDR3 protein: CASSFKDRMSPLHF
CDR3 DNA: TGTGCCAGCAGTTTTAAGGACAGAATGTCACCCCTCCACTTT

D gene: TRBD1
clone size: NA
J gene: TRBJ1-5
CDR3 length: 14
V gene: TRBV6-6
CDR3 protein: CASSFQGAGQPQHF
CDR3 DNA: TGTGCCAGCAGTTTTCAGGGGGCGGGTCAGCCCCAGCATTTT

D gene: NA
clone size: NA
J gene: TRBJ1-5
CDR3 length: 14
V gene: TRBV30
CDR3 protein: CAWSVTESAAPQHF
CDR3 DNA: TGTGCCTGGAGTGTAACGGAGTCCGCGGCGCCCCAGCATTTT

D gene: NA
clone size: NA
J gene: TRBJ2-1
CDR3 length: 16
V gene: TRBV9
CDR3 protein: CASSVVGGAYYNEQFF
CDR3 DNA: TGTGCCAGCAGCGTAGTCGGCGGGGCTTACTACAATGAGCAGTTCTTC

D gene: NA
clone size: NA
J gene: TRBJ2-1
CDR3 length: 13
V gene: TRBV10-3
CDR3 protein: CAISPGLGDEQFF
CDR3 DNA: TGTGCCATCAGTCCGGGCCTCGGGGATGAGCAGTTCTTC

D gene: TRBD1
clone size: NA
J gene: TRBJ1-4
CDR3 length: 14
V gene: TRBV2
CDR3 protein: CASRFQGGNEKLFF
CDR3 DNA: TGTGCCAGCAGGTTCCAGGGGGGCAATGAAAAACTGTTTTTT

D gene: NA
clone size: many
J gene: TRBJ2-7
CDR3 length: 14
V gene: TRBV27
CDR3 protein: CASSLLAGSYEQYF
CDR3 DNA: TGTGCCAGCAGTTTATTGGCAGGCTCCTACGAGCAGTACTTC

D gene: NA
clone size: NA
J gene: TRBJ1-2
CDR3 length: 13
V gene: TRBV3-1/TRBV3-2
CDR3 protein: CASTGEVNYGYTF
CDR3 DNA: TGTGCCAGCACAGGGGAAGTTAACTATGGCTACACCTTC

D gene: NA
clone size: few
J gene: TRBJ2-6
CDR3 length: 12
V gene: TRBV19
CDR3 protein: CATSAGANVLTF
CDR3 DNA: TGTGCCACCTCAGCTGGGGCCAACGTCCTGACTTTC

D gene: NA
clone size: NA
J gene: TRBJ1-1
CDR3 length: 13
V gene: TRBV24-1
CDR3 protein: CATRDRTNTEAFF
CDR3 DNA: TGTGCCACCAGGGACAGAACAAACACTGAAGCTTTCTTT